The clone carrying this TCR beta chain came up many times. Trimming took off 3 bases at V and 4 bases at J, with 12 bases between the two ends. This CDR3 has 13 amino acids. Germline V CDR1 and CDR2: DFQATT, SNEGSKA (reference sequence). TCRdb re-called the RT-PCR reads with MiXCR, one entry per CDR3 protein. This repertoire shows about 700,000 distinct CDR3 sequences, approximately 15% found once; its top ten account for 3.6%. The V and J genes are TRBV20-1 and TRBJ2-5; no clear D. The sequence was collected from a female donor in good health, serving as a healthy control. Sequencing was performed on memory CD4+ T cells from blood. The CDR3 DNA sequence: TGCAGTGCTAGGTCGGAGCAGGTAGAGACCCAGTACTTC. It codes for CSARSEQVETQYF.